This T cell receptor (beta chain) emerged from a study of OX40 agonist ivuxolimab in advanced cancers. Study in general: At 75% to 90% male, the cohort had a mean age of 60 years, ranging from about 23 to 79. Partial responses were observed in three patients, of whom one had hepatocellular carcinoma and two had cutaneous melanoma.

Regarding the study as a whole: Among T cells, CD8+ cells averaged more expanded clones than CD4+ cells.

The CDR3 totals 13 residues. Germline CDR1 SGHTA, CDR2 FQGTGA. The germline V and J ends were trimmed by 5 bases and 7 bases, with 15 bases remaining between them. Data came from immunoSEQ multiplex PCR; TCRdb stores just in-frame clones and leaves some out. The data contain approximately 22,000 clones, approximately 83% of them singletons. Details on this clone: The antigen is undetermined.

The chain is built from TRBV7-3 and TRBJ2-7; D may correspond to TRBD1 or TRBD2 (5 bases each). The sequence was collected from an adult with an advanced solid tumor such as melanoma, head and neck, liver or kidney cancer. This specimen was CD4+ or CD8+ T cells sorted from blood, taken in a trial of the OX40 agonist ivuxolimab. CDR3 in amino acids: CASSRDPQGEQYF. The CDR3, as DNA: TGTGCCAGCAGCAGGGACCCCCAGGGAGAGCAGTACTTC.